These 18 T cell receptor beta chains originate from one sample sequenced in a study of blood T cell repertoires in COVID-19. The method was immunoSEQ multiplex PCR; TCRdb's version includes in-frame clones alone and lacks a portion of them. The data contain a few hundred thousand clones, roughly 90% of them singletons. What was sequenced was PBMCs or T cells enriched from blood (not recorded which). All receptors come from a woman aged 35 to 49 who had recovered from COVID-19.

The chain uses TRBV19 and TRBJ2-2, with TRBD1 identical over 10 bases. Germline assignment: CDR1 LNHDA and CDR2 SQIVND (reference sequence). CDR3 length: 14 residues. J was trimmed by 6 bases and V by 5 bases; bases with no gene match: 3. The CDR3 nucleotides read TGTGCCAGTAGTTTCGGACAGGGGGCCGGGGAGCTGTTTTTT. It codes for CASSFGQGAGELFF.

The chain couples TRBV21-1 to TRBJ2-2; no DNA check was done on the table's D call, TRBD2. TRBV21-1 corresponds to a pseudogene. This CDR3 comprises 16 residues. CDR3 DNA sequence: TGTGCCAGCAGCCCTCGACTAGTTACACACAGCGGGGAGCTGTTTTTT. The encoded protein is CASSPRLVTHSGELFF.

This clone was seen a few times. The chain uses TRBV5-8 and TRBJ2-5; TRBD2 matches at 8 bases. The germline V gene has CDR1 SGHTS and CDR2 YDEGEE. With V trimmed by 4 bases and J by 0 bases, 5 bases remained unmatched. This CDR3 contains 15 residues. CDR3 protein: CASSPGGLDQETQYF. As DNA, the CDR3 is TGTGCCAGCAGCCCGGGGGGACTAGACCAAGAGACCCAGTACTTC.

CDR3 nucleotide sequence: TGTGCCAGCAGCCCCGCGGAGCGACTACCCTACAATGAGGAGCAGTTCTTC. Translating it yields CASSPAERLPYNEEQFF. V and J are TRBV14 and TRBJ2-1; D is perhaps TRBD2 (5 bases). The CDR3 has 17 amino acids. V lost 4 bases and J lost 10, with 26 bases in between. Germline CDR1 is SGHDN and CDR2 is FVKESK.

The chain employs TRBV18 and TRBJ2-1, with TRBD2 matching over 9 bases. Germline V gene data show CDR1 as KGHSH and CDR2 as LQKENI. After removal of 3 bases from V and 5 bases from J, the junction contained 8 bases not matched to a gene. This CDR3 comprises 16 residues. The CDR3 sequence: CASSPRLAGGNNEQFF. The DNA for the CDR3 is TGTGCCAGCTCACCGCGGCTGGCGGGGGGGAACAATGAGCAGTTCTTC.

This clone was recorded once. This rearrangement joins TRBV5-1 to TRBJ2-3; 8 nucleotides agree with TRBD1. From germline, CDR1 is SGHRS and CDR2 YFSETQ. This CDR3 region has 15 residues. The ends lost 5 bases at V and 3 bases at J; junction bases unmatched: 8. For the CDR3, the DNA is TGCGCCAGCAGAACCCTACAGGGGGTAACAGATACGCAGTATTTT. This gives the protein CASRTLQGVTDTQYF.

The chain couples TRBV6-5 to TRBJ1-5; 11 nucleotides line up with TRBD1. The CDR3 sequence is 15 residues long. CDR1 and CDR2 (germline): MNHEY, SVGAGI. V trimming: 6 bases; J trimming: 1 base; junction bases outside the gene matches: 2. CDR3 in amino acids: CASRDRGRSNQPQHF. CDR3 DNA: TGTGCCAGCAGGGACAGGGGGCGAAGCAATCAGCCCCAGCATTTT.

The gene calls are TRBV18 and TRBJ1-1; no firm D call. The CDR3 is 14 amino acids. V lost 2 bases to trimming and J lost 1 base, with 8 bases between them. The V gene's germline CDR1 is KGHSH and CDR2 LQKENI. In DNA, the CDR3 is TGTGCCAGCTCACCAAGAGAGGCGAACACTGAAGCTTTCTTT. Translation gives CASSPREANTEAFF.

The chain couples TRBV5-1 to TRBJ2-7, with 11 positions matching TRBD1. The trim removed 6 bases at V and 3 bases at J, leaving 2 bases unmatched. The germline V gene has CDR1 SGHRS and CDR2 YFSETQ. The CDR3 length is 13 residues. The CDR3 sequence: CASTGTGGYEQYF. The CDR3 DNA reads as TGCGCCAGCACCGGGACAGGGGGCTACGAGCAGTACTTC.

A remark on this clone: Other DNA sequences in this specimen translate into the identical CDR3. The CDR3 coding sequence is TGTGCCAGCAGTTTAACGGTTAACTATGGCTACACCTTC. Protein sequence: CASSLTVNYGYTF. The V gene is TRBV12-3 or TRBV12-4, the J gene TRBJ1-2; no firm D call. This CDR3 has 13 residues. The germline V and J ends were trimmed by 2 bases and 1 base, with 5 bases remaining between them.

The chain is built from TRBV15 and TRBJ2-4; D possibly corresponds to TRBD1 (6 bases). Germline V gives CDR1 LNHNV, CDR2 YYDKDF (reference sequence). The germline V and J ends were trimmed by 0 bases and 7 bases, with 10 bases remaining between them. This CDR3 contains 14 residues. CDR3 nucleotides: TGTGCCACCAGCAGAGATAGGACAGAGAACATTCAGTACTTC. Protein product: CATSRDRTENIQYF.

By sample share, this clone is medium-sized. The V gene is TRBV29-1, the J gene TRBJ1-2, with D unclear. The CDR3 runs 14 residues. CDR1 and CDR2 (germline): SQVTM, ANQGSEA. V was clipped by 1 base and J by 3 bases, with 12 bases between them. CDR3 loop: CSVEALGTDYGYTF. The DNA for the CDR3 is TGCAGCGTTGAAGCCCTGGGCACGGACTATGGCTACACCTTC.

V is TRBV6-2 or TRBV6-3 and J is TRBJ1-2; no definite D call. Per germline, CDR1 MNHEY and CDR2 SVGEGT. Trimming took 2 bases from V and 8 from J, leaving 9 bases between them. The CDR3 runs 12 residues. CDR3 nucleotide sequence: TGTGCCAGCAGTTACGTATGGAGAGGCTACACCTTC. Residues: CASSYVWRGYTF.

This chain links TRBV4-3 with TRBJ2-1; D gene unclear. Trimming stripped 2 bases from V and 7 bases from J, with 12 bases between. In germline, CDR1 is LGHNA, CDR2 YSLEER. The length of the CDR3 is 14 residues. CDR3 residues: CASSQRLDGNEQFF. CDR3 bases: TGCGCCAGCAGCCAAAGGCTAGACGGGAATGAGCAGTTCTTC.

The chain is built from TRBV4-1 and TRBJ2-6; possibly TRBD1 for D (6 bases). Germline values: CDR1 MGHRA, CDR2 YSYEKL. This CDR3 comprises 15 residues. Between the trimmed V and J ends, which lost 4 bases and 1 base, there was a span of 8 bases. The CDR3 protein is CASSPQGSGANVLTF. The CDR3 nucleotides are TGCGCCAGCAGCCCCCAGGGGTCTGGGGCCAACGTCCTGACTTTC.

V usage is TRBV5-1 and J usage is TRBJ2-5; no reliable D call. The length of the CDR3 is 13 residues. CDR1 and CDR2 (germline): SGHRS, YFSETQ. Trimming shortened V by 0 bases and J by 4 bases, and 7 bases separated the two germline ends. The CDR3 is CASSLGLVETQYF. The CDR3, as DNA: TGCGCCAGCAGCTTGGGACTCGTAGAGACCCAGTACTTC.

The chain uses TRBV7-9 and TRBJ2-2, with a weak D call TRBD2 (5 bases). The length of the CDR3 is 14 residues. The germline V and J ends were trimmed by 10 bases and 3 bases, with 15 bases remaining between them. Germline CDR1 and CDR2: SEHNR and FQNEAQ (reference sequence). CDR3 coding DNA: TGTGCCACCGGGGATCACGGGGACACCGGGGAGCTGTTTTTT. Translated, it gives CATGDHGDTGELFF.

The CDR3 DNA reads as TGTGCCAGCTCACCAGGAGGGGCGGGTACTGAAGCTTTCTTT. Translation: CASSPGGAGTEAFF. This sequence joins TRBV18 and TRBJ1-1; tentatively, D is TRBD1 (5 bases). V gave up 2 bases and J gave up 5 bases, with 12 bases separating them. Germline V CDR1 and CDR2: KGHSH, LQKENI. The CDR3 has 14 amino acids.